This T cell receptor (beta chain) emerged from a study of cytomegalovirus exposure and HLA in healthy donors. Study-level background: Roughly 180 million T cells yielded over 90 million unique TCR beta sequences in earlier analysis.

It was with 60 Vbeta and 13 Jbeta primers that the PCR ran. Only in-frame clones appear in the TCRdb table, and some are missing; sequencing was by immunoSEQ multiplex PCR. The sample lists around 150,000 clones; around four fifths were seen once. Turning to this clone: Its antigen remains unknown.

CDR1 and CDR2 from the germline V gene are MGHRA and YSYEKL. V was clipped by 2 bases and J by 7 bases; unmatched bases: 6. This CDR3 spans 15 amino acids. The study's findings and limits: A later analysis showed HLA-associated TCR beta chains outstripping equally common others in clonal expansion.

Sequenced input: PBMCs. This chain uses TRBV4-1 with TRBJ2-1; TRBD1 matches at 9 bases. This TCR was recovered from a man aged 35-49 years in good health and CMV-seronegative. CDR3 residues: CASSQRTGDPNEQFF. The CDR3 DNA is TGCGCCAGCAGCCAAAGGACAGGGGACCCTAATGAGCAGTTCTTC.